A selection of T cell receptor beta chains follows, all from one sample in a study of OX40 agonist ivuxolimab in advanced cancers. Libraries were prepared by immunoSEQ multiplex PCR; TCRdb keeps only in-frame clonotypes and omits some of them. This sample has 50,000 to 75,000 clones, with roughly nine tenths found just once. This sample comprised CD4+ or CD8+ T cells sorted from blood, obtained in a trial of the OX40 agonist ivuxolimab. All receptors come from an adult with an advanced solid tumor such as melanoma, head and neck, liver or kidney cancer. Each CDR3 is given with its conserved first and last residue. The order of the fields is clone size, V gene, J gene, D gene, CDR3 DNA, CDR3 protein. D genes are given only for firm matches. The listing skips clone size in some rows; elsewhere it reads once, few, many or a size class.

>-|TRBV6-6|TRBJ1-3|-
TGTGCCAGCAGTCCCGCGGCCTCTGGAAACACCATATATTTT
CASSPAASGNTIYF
>once|TRBV18|TRBJ1-5|-
TGTGCCAGCTCACCAACGGACTCAGCGCCCCAGCATTTT
CASSPTDSAPQHF
>-|TRBV18|TRBJ1-2|-
TGTGCCAGCTCACCAACGGATAACTATGGCTACACCTTC
CASSPTDNYGYTF
>-|TRBV7-9|TRBJ2-7|TRBD1
TGTGCCAGCAGCGCAAAACAGGGGATAAACTCCTACGAGCAGTACTTC
CASSAKQGINSYEQYF
>-|TRBV28|TRBJ1-5|-
TGTGCCAGCAGCTCCCGAGAGCCCCAGCATTTT
CASSSREPQHF
>-|TRBV28|TRBJ2-1|-
TGTGCCAGCAGTGCTTACAGGAACAATGAGCAGTTCTTC
CASSAYRNNEQFF
>-|TRBV2|TRBJ1-3|-
TGTGCCAGCAGTGAAAGGGGGATCGGTGGAAACACCATATATTTT
CASSERGIGGNTIYF
>-|TRBV30|TRBJ1-1|-
TGTGCCTGGAGTGAGGGCGTGGAAGCTTTCTTT
CAWSEGVEAFF
>-|TRBV5-1|TRBJ2-2|TRBD2
TGCGCCAGCAGCCGGAACGGCGGGGGGAACACCGGGGAGCTGTTTTTT
CASSRNGGGNTGELFF
>-|TRBV19|TRBJ2-3|-
TGTGCCAGTAGGCTAAATGTCCGGGAGACTAGCACAGATACGCAGTATTTT
CASRLNVRETSTDTQYF
>few|TRBV28|TRBJ1-2|TRBD1
TGTGCCAGCAGTTTATGGGGGACAGGGGCCCGGGATGGCTACACCTTC
CASSLWGTGARDGYTF
>-|TRBV5-1|TRBJ2-7|TRBD2
TGCGCCAGCACCGAACTAGCGGGAGATTCGTACGAGCAGTACTTC
CASTELAGDSYEQYF
>-|TRBV19|TRBJ1-2|-
TGTGCCAGTACCCGGACAGACAACTATGGCTACACCTTC
CASTRTDNYGYTF
>-|TRBV30|TRBJ2-3|TRBD2
TGTGCCTCGGGACTAGCGGGAGGTATAGGCACAGATACGCAGTATTTT
CASGLAGGIGTDTQYF
>few|TRBV4-1|TRBJ2-7|-
TGCGCCAGCAGCCAGGTGACAGGGAGGGGCTCCTACGAGCAGTACTTC
CASSQVTGRGSYEQYF
>-|TRBV4-1|TRBJ1-1|TRBD1
TGCGCCAGCAGCCAAGAGGCAAGGACAGGGGTGGGTGAAGCTTTCTTT
CASSQEARTGVGEAFF
>-|TRBV5-1|TRBJ1-1|-
TGCGCCAGCAGCCCAGCGCCGCAACTTTACACTGAAGCTTTCTTT
CASSPAPQLYTEAFF
>-|TRBV6-5|TRBJ1-2|-
TGTGCCAGCAGTGACAGATTAGGCGGCTACACCTTC
CASSDRLGGYTF
>-|TRBV7-9|TRBJ1-1|-
TGTGCCAGCAGCCCCCGGGGGAACACTGAAGCTTTCTTT
CASSPRGNTEAFF
>-|TRBV28|TRBJ1-3|-
TGTGCCAGCAGTTTAAGCCGGACGGGGCGGCGGGGAAACACCATATATTTT
CASSLSRTGRRGNTIYF
>-|TRBV28|TRBJ1-4|-
TGTGCCAGCAGTTCCCAGCAGGGCCCTAATGAAAAACTGTTTTTT
CASSSQQGPNEKLFF
>-|TRBV28|TRBJ1-5|-
TGTGCCAGCAGTTTATCTATTCCGGGACTCTATCAGCCCCAGCATTTT
CASSLSIPGLYQPQHF
>-|TRBV19|TRBJ2-2|-
TGTGCCAGTAGTAAGGCCCCGGGACGAACGAACACCGGGGAGCTGTTTTTT
CASSKAPGRTNTGELFF
>-|TRBV7-8|TRBJ2-1|TRBD2
TGTGCCAGCAGCACCCGGACACGTGGGGGGGATGAGCAGTTCTTC
CASSTRTRGGDEQFF
>-|TRBV6-5|TRBJ2-7|-
TGTGCCAGCAGCCCTAGGCAGAAAGACTACGAGCAGTACTTC
CASSPRQKDYEQYF
>-|TRBV7-3|TRBJ2-1|-
TGTGCCAGCAGCTTAACGGAACCCTTGAGCTCCTACAATGAGCAGTTCTTC
CASSLTEPLSSYNEQFF
>-|TRBV7-9|TRBJ2-5|TRBD1
TGTGCCAGCAGCTTGGGGGACAGCCGGGGAGAGACCCAGTACTTC
CASSLGDSRGETQYF
>few|TRBV18|TRBJ2-1|-
TGTGCCAGCTCACCTCCCGGGGTCCGACGGGATGAGCAGTTCTTC
CASSPPGVRRDEQFF
>-|TRBV28|TRBJ2-7|-
TGTGCCAGCAGTCCCCCCCGCGGAGGCCTGTCATACGAGCAGTACTTC
CASSPPRGGLSYEQYF
>once|TRBV5-6|TRBJ2-1|TRBD2
TGTGCCAGCAGCTTGGGCCTAGCGGCGTACAATGAGCAGTTCTTC
CASSLGLAAYNEQFF
>once|TRBV5-6|TRBJ2-7|TRBD1
TGTGCCAGCAGCCTCCGCGGGCAGGGGGTTTACGAGCAGTACTTC
CASSLRGQGVYEQYF
>-|TRBV2|TRBJ1-6|-
TGTGCCAGCAGGGGCCCCGTAAGCTTCAATTCACCCCTCCACTTT
CASRGPVSFNSPLHF
>-|TRBV30|TRBJ1-1|-
TGTGCCTGTTTTTTAGGCAGCACTGAAGCTTTCTTT
CACFLGSTEAFF
>-|TRBV29-1|TRBJ2-2|-
TGCAGCGTTGTTTACAGTAACACCGGGGAGCTGTTTTTT
CSVVYSNTGELFF
>-|TRBV6-1|TRBJ1-1|TRBD1
TGTGCCAGCAGTGAGGCAGGGGGGGACACTGAAGCTTTCTTT
CASSEAGGDTEAFF
>-|TRBV2|TRBJ2-2|-
TGTGCCAGCAGTGAAGCGCTGGCGGTTGGGGAGCTGTTTTTT
CASSEALAVGELFF
>-|TRBV4-1|TRBJ2-7|TRBD2
TGCGCCAGCAGCCAAGTTCGTCCTAGCGGGAGACAGTACGAGCAGTACTTC
CASSQVRPSGRQYEQYF
>-|TRBV5-1|TRBJ2-3|-
TGCGCCAGCAGCTTGGGTCAGGGGTGGACAGATACGCAGTATTTT
CASSLGQGWTDTQYF
>-|TRBV6-6|TRBJ1-1|-
TGTGCCAGTATTAGGGACACTGAAGCTTTCTTT
CASIRDTEAFF
>-|TRBV5-6|TRBJ2-7|TRBD2
TGTGCCAGCAGCTTGGGAGCGGGAGGCACCACCTACGAGCAGTACTTC
CASSLGAGGTTYEQYF
>once|TRBV30|TRBJ2-7|TRBD2
TGTGCCTGGAGTGGGACTAGCGGGGGGTGGAACGAGCAGTACTTC
CAWSGTSGGWNEQYF
>-|TRBV28|TRBJ2-3|TRBD2
TGTGCCAGCGGGGGGGTGAGAGATACGCAGTATTTT
CASGGVRDTQYF
>-|TRBV14|TRBJ1-1|-
TGTGCCAGCAGCCAAGCTTGGACTGAAGCTTTCTTT
CASSQAWTEAFF
>-|TRBV2|TRBJ2-1|-
TGTGCCAGCAGCGGGTGGGGGGAGACCCAGTTCTTC
CASSGWGETQFF
>-|TRBV7-3|TRBJ2-3|-
TGTGCCAGCAGCTCGCGGGGGCGGAACTTCACAGATACGCAGTATTTT
CASSSRGRNFTDTQYF
>-|TRBV28|TRBJ2-5|TRBD2
TGTGCCAGCAGTTTCTGGGGGGGGTCGGAGACCCAGTACTTC
CASSFWGGSETQYF
>-|TRBV19|TRBJ1-1|-
TGTGCCAGTAAGGAGGGATTGGGGTTGAACACTGAAGCTTTCTTT
CASKEGLGLNTEAFF
>-|TRBV28|TRBJ1-1|-
TGTGCCAGCAGTTTAGGGAACACTGAAGCTTTCTTT
CASSLGNTEAFF
>-|TRBV5-1|TRBJ2-3|TRBD2
TGCGCCAGCGGTCGATTAGCGGGAGGAGGCACAGATACGCAGTATTTT
CASGRLAGGGTDTQYF
>-|TRBV30|TRBJ1-3|-
TGTGCCTGGAGTGTAGGGTCTCGCTCTGGAAACACCATATATTTT
CAWSVGSRSGNTIYF
>-|TRBV11-2|TRBJ2-3|-
TGTGCCAGCAGCCCACACCCCACAGATACGCAGTATTTT
CASSPHPTDTQYF
>-|TRBV5-1|TRBJ2-5|TRBD1
TGCGCCAGCAGCGCCAATAACCGGGACAGGGGTGAGACCCAGTACTTC
CASSANNRDRGETQYF
>-|TRBV6-7|TRBJ2-7|-
TGTGCCAGCAGTGATGCCCTCTCCTACGAGCAGTACTTC
CASSDALSYEQYF
>-|TRBV5-6|TRBJ2-3|TRBD2
TGTGCCAGCAGCCCCCCCGGGAGGGCCATCACAGATACGCAGTATTTT
CASSPPGRAITDTQYF
>-|TRBV10-3|TRBJ2-3|-
TGTGCCACCAGGGACGGAGCCACAGATACGCAGTATTTT
CATRDGATDTQYF
>-|TRBV19|TRBJ1-6|-
TGTGCCAGTAGTAATAGGGGACCGCTCAGGCCCCTCCACTTT
CASSNRGPLRPLHF
>-|TRBV29-1|TRBJ1-2|TRBD1
TGCAGCGTCCAGGACAGGGGCTATGGCTACACCTTC
CSVQDRGYGYTF
>-|TRBV5-1|TRBJ2-1|TRBD2
TGCGCCAGCAGCACAGGACTAGCGGCTACCTACAATGAGCAGTTCTTC
CASSTGLAATYNEQFF
>-|TRBV15|TRBJ1-1|TRBD1
TGTGCCACCAGCAGAAGAACAGGGGGCTACACTGAAGCTTTCTTT
CATSRRTGGYTEAFF
>few|TRBV28|TRBJ1-1|-
TGTGCCAGCACCAAGATTAGGGTCACTGAAGCTTTCTTT
CASTKIRVTEAFF